The subject of this entry is one T cell receptor beta chain. Its antigen is not yet known. According to the germline V gene, CDR1 reads SGHNT and CDR2 reads YENEEA. V trim: 3 bases; J trim: 1 base; unmatched bases: 6. The CDR3 starts with the cysteine, ends with the phenylalanine, and has 16 residues. Of all the DNA, just the CDR3 is kept, 48 bases in frame from base 1. The data stem from a study of cytomegalovirus exposure and HLA in healthy donors (TCRdb year 2017). Study-level background: In an earlier analysis of about 560 of the donors, 276 Gb of sequence data and approximately 100 million unique TCR beta sequences from 150 million to 200 million T cells were reported. An early release that covered several hundred HLA-typed donors contained approximately 320 gigabases of sequencing data and around 85 million unique TCR sequences. Of the roughly 400 genotyped donors, 75% to 85% were placed in the genetic ancestry cluster associated with self-reported Caucasian donors. The study was designed to test whether signatures of past pathogen exposure could be identified by cataloging public T cell receptors. The T cell repertoires of 670 or so subjects were profiled by immunosequencing and related to cytomegalovirus serostatus. A separate validation cohort of approximately 120 different subjects was used in addition to the approximately 610-subject first cohort. To predict cytomegalovirus infection status, the study brought together high-throughput TCR immunosequencing, statistical association of individual TCRs with disease status, and machine learning. To study patterns of TCR occurrence, a later analysis re-analyzed previously published TCR beta repertoires from around 660 donors and added high-resolution HLA genotyping. In the later analysis, no new phenotypic data were used to find candidate immune exposures; instead, reliance was placed on TCR beta sequences and their occurrence across donors. In an earlier analysis of 500 to 650 of the donors, high-throughput TCR beta sequencing was used to judge whether each TCR beta V gene segment behaved as functional or pseudogenic. Donor age, sex, ethnicity and CMV serostatus were compiled alongside the repertoire data. In a later genetic analysis, genome-wide SNP genotypes for about 65% of the roughly 700 donors were used, and that subset was treated as a discovery cohort. Every repertoire in the discovery cohort had been generated on one and the same sequencing platform. Class I and class II HLA loci were covered by the typing at four-digit resolution. Typing coverage varied by locus: 629-630 donors for A, B, C, DRB1 and DQB1; approximately 560 for DQA1; 606 for DPA1; approximately 450 for DPB1. Roughly 5 DR-DQ haplotypes were handled as single units for association and clustering, since linkage in the cohort was strong. Among some 410 genotyped donors of the cohort, an average of around 220,000 unique TCR beta nucleotide sequences was sequenced per donor, of which roughly 17% were non-productive.

Libraries were prepared through the immunoSEQ multiplex PCR assay. For the multiplex PCR, a mixture combining 60 forward primers for TCR Vbeta segments and 13 reverse primers for TCR Jbeta segments was used. The CDR3 region of rearranged TCR beta genes was amplified from genomic DNA with a multiplex PCR assay. The Illumina HiSeq System was used to sequence the amplified TCR beta libraries as 87-base-pair reads. Per the authors' processing: Across the roughly 670 repertoires, a later analysis counted 80 million or so unique TCR beta chains, approximately 12 million of which were shared by at least two donors. Raw reads were error-corrected and collapsed into unique sequences by a nearest-neighbor algorithm in which closely related sequences were merged to remove PCR and sequencing errors. V, D and J gene segments were assigned by aligning CDR3 sequences to IMGT reference sequences. For a sequence to be retained, a match of at least six nucleotides was required to both a V gene segment and a J gene segment. Rearrangements were called productive when the CDR3 lacked stop codons and stayed in frame with V and J; all others were non-productive. Following IMGT convention, CDR3 was defined as the stretch from the second conserved V-encoded cysteine to the conserved J-encoded phenylalanine. In an earlier analysis of just under 600 of the donors, sequences lacking an unambiguous match to a single V gene segment were excluded. An earlier analysis of a few hundred of the donors called V segments functional above 56.7% productive rearrangements and segregating when the between-donor standard deviation exceeded 5%. A statistical classification framework was built for diagnosing cytomegalovirus status from the catalog of TCR beta chain sequences. In a later analysis, TCR nucleotide sequences were compared against IMGT/GENE-DB human TR gene sequences so that V and J genes could be assigned. In a later analysis, CDR3 sequences and most-parsimonious VDJ recombination scenarios were assigned using the TCRdist pipeline. In a later analysis, every TCR beta chain was defined by the combination of its CDR3 amino acid sequence and its V-gene family, and reads without a unique V-gene family were dropped. As a way to deal with suspected cross-contamination and a sequencing artifact, a later analysis dropped hundreds of nucleotide sequences that were highly shared and had low generation probability. For each public chain, a later analysis derived a clonal expansion index from normalized ranks of inferred template counts within each repertoire. Generation probabilities in a later analysis came from a VDJ recombination model fitted to out-of-frame rearrangements, and those results were checked against IGoR. Hypergeometric tests were used in a later analysis to score TCR-TCR, TCR-HLA and TCR-CMV co-occurrence, with a repertoire-size bias correction applied to the TCR pairs. In a later analysis, false discovery rates were estimated by permuting HLA or CMV assignments 20 times. In a later analysis, co-occurring TCRs were grouped using DBSCAN, and TCRdist sequence similarity was added for clustering within HLA-allele-positive subsets. For co-occurrence clustering, repertoires with fewer than 30,000 or more than 120,000 public chains were excluded, along with roughly 5 repertoires with anomalous nucleotide sharing. In TCRdb, the immuneACCESS table is reduced to in-frame sequences with V and J assigned. These tables do not hold every clone; where another copy was compared, an unresolved V gene accounts for under half, and the others remain unexplained. The V and J calls and clone size are taken from that table; D and trimming were inferred from the DNA. The sample table records some 48,000 clones. Of the sample, 2.1% is held by the ten largest clones.

The cohort comprised more than 550 healthy bone marrow donors. Cohort members were all nominally healthy when sampled, although unrecorded immune exposures were likely present. The donor was CMV seronegative and belonged to the group of roughly 330 seronegative cohort members. Each donor provided a peripheral blood sample, and peripheral blood mononuclear cells were used for TCR beta sequencing. Genomic DNA extraction from the blood cell samples was performed with the Qiagen DNeasy Blood Extraction Kit. Broader findings and caveats from the paper: A cluster of highly shared sequence variants was judged likely to represent a technical artifact of the sequencing pipeline. The study listed approximately 150 TCR beta chains as associated with cytomegalovirus. Cytomegalovirus status was reported to be diagnosed by the classifier with high specificity and sensitivity in both the original and validation cohorts. In this cohort, only TCR beta chains were sequenced, and detectable features were limited by the absence of alpha or paired-chain data. An earlier analysis of around 600 of the donors showed that most TCR beta V segments appeared in productive rearrangements either about 90% or about 30% of the time, which broadly matched IMGT annotations. Linkage disequilibrium might explain the correlated functional status among segregating V segments, but an unknown experimental factor could not be excluded. An association between a missense DCLRE1C variant and V-gene and J-gene trimming of TCR beta chains was found in a later genetic analysis and replicated in an independent cohort. In a later analysis, TCR association rates were found to vary across HLA loci, with the most associated TCRs seen for DRB1 alleles and the fewest for HLA-C alleles. A later analysis reported that several top co-occurrence clusters appeared linked to parvovirus B19, influenza, CMV and Epstein-Barr virus. A further reported finding was that TCR beta sequences accurately predicted the HLA-A and HLA-B alleles for most subjects in the first cohort. While some public TCRs were present in many individuals, most TCR sequences turned up only very rarely across donors. In a later analysis, most CMV-associated TCR beta chains were found to appear HLA-restricted, with HLA associations seemingly driven largely by CMV exposure. Immune exposure information for the cohort was limited to CMV serostatus. The 87-base-pair reads could not distinguish some IMGT-functional V segments, including TRBV6-2 and TRBV6-3, so those segments were excluded. HLA typing was unavailable for some donors at each locus, so association tests used only the typed subset. The authors suggested that the approach could potentially be generalized to other disease states and immunological phenotypes. In vitro tests confirmed that three of the cytomegalovirus-associated TCR beta chains recognize cytomegalovirus antigens. When HLA alleles, especially DR and DQ, strongly co-occurred, attributing TCR associations to individual alleles was difficult. Roughly uniform sequencing depth across donors was assumed in presence/absence analyses, although this assumption may not hold. In a later genetic analysis, fewer N-insertions in productive TCRs were reported among donors in an Asian-associated ancestry cluster than the approximately 670-donor mean. Compared with equally common non-associated chains, HLA-associated TCR beta chains in a later analysis were more clonally expanded and had lower generation probabilities. The earlier analysis of 587 of the donors excluded roughly 17 rarely observed V segments, including chromosome 9 orphons, because counts were too low. In a later analysis, some 17,000 TCR beta sequences were associated with specific HLA alleles at a false discovery rate of 0.05.

The sequence came from a woman aged 35 to 49 in good health and CMV-seronegative. Sequenced sample: PBMCs. This chain joins TRBV11-3 to TRBJ2-3, with 8 central nucleotides matching TRBD1. The nucleotides read TGTGCCAGCAGCTTCTCGATGACAGGGGGCACAGATACGCAGTATTTT. Translated, it reads CASSFSMTGGTDTQYF.